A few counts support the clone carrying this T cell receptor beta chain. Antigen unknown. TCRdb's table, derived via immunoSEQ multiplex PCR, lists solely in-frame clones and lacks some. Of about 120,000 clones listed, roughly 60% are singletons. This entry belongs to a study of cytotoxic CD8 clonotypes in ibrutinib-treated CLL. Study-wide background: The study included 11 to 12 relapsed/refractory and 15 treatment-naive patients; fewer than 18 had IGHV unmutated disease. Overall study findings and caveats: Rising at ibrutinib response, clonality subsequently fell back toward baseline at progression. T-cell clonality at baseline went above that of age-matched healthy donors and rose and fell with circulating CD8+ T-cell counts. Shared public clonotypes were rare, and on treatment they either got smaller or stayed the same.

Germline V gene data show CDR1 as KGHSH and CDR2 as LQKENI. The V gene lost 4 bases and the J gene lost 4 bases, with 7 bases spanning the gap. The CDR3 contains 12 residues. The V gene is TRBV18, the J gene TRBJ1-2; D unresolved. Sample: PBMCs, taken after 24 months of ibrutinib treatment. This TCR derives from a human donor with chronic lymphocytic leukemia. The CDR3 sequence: CASSQKTYGYTF. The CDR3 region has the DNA TGTGCCAGCTCACAGAAGACCTATGGCTACACCTTC.